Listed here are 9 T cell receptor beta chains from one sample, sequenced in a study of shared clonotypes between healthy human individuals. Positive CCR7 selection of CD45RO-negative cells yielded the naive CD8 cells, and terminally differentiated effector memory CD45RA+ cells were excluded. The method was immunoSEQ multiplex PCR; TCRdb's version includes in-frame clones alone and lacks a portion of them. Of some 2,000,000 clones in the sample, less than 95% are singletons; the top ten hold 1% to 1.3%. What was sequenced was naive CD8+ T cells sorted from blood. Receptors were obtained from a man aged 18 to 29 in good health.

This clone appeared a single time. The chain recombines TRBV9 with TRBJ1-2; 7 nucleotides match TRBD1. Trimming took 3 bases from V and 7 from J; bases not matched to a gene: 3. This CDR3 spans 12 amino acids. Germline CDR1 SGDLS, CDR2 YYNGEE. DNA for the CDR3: TGTGCCAGCAGCGGGGACAGCTTTGGCTACACCTTC. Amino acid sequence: CASSGDSFGYTF.

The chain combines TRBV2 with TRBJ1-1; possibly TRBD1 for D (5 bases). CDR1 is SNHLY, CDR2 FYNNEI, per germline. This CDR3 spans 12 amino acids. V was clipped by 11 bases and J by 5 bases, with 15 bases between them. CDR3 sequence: CAAWGLATEAFF. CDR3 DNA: TGTGCCGCTTGGGGGTTGGCGACTGAAGCTTTCTTT.

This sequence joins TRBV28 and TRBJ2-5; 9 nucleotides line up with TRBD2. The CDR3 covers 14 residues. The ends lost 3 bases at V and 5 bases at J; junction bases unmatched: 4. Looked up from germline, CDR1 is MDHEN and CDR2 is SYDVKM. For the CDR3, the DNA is TGTGCCAGCAGTTTCCCAGCGGGGGGTGAGACCCAGTACTTC. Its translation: CASSFPAGGETQYF.

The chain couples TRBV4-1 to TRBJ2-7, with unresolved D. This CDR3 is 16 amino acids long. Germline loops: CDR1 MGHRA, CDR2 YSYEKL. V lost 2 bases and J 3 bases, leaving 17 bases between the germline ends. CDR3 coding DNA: TGCGCCAGCAGCCAATCAGGACCTCAGCCCGGCTACGAGCAGTACTTC. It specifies CASSQSGPQPGYEQYF.

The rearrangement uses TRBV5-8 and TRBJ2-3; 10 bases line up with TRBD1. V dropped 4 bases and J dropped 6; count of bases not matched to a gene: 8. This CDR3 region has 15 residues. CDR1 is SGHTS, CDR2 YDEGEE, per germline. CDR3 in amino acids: CASSPGQGNVDTQYF. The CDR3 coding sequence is TGTGCCAGCAGCCCGGGACAGGGGAATGTGGATACGCAGTATTTT. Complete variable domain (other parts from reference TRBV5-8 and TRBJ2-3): EAGVTQSPTHLIKTRGQQATLRCSPISGHTSVYWYQQALGLGLQFLLWYDEGEERNRGNFPPRFSGRQFPNYSSELNVNALELEDSALYLCASSPGQGNVDTQYFGPGTRLTVL.

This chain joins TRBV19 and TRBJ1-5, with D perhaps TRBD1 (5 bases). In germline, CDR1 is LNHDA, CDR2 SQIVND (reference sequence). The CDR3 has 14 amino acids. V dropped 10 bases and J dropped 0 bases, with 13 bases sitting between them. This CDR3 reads CATEDKPSNQPQHF. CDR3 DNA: TGTGCCACCGAGGACAAACCTAGCAATCAGCCCCAGCATTTT. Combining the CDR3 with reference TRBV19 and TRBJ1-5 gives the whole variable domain DGGITQSPKYLFRKEGQNVTLSCEQNLNHDAMYWYRQDPGQGLRLIYYSQIVNDFQKGDIAEGYSVSREKKESFPLTVTSAQKNPTAFYLCATEDKPSNQPQHFGDGTRLSIL.

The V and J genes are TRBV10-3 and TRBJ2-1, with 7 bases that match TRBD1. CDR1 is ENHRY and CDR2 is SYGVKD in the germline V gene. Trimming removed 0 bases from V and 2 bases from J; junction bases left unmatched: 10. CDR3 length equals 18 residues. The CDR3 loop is CAISESTGARGPYNEQFF. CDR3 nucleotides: TGTGCCATCAGTGAGTCAACAGGGGCGCGAGGACCCTACAATGAGCAGTTCTTC.

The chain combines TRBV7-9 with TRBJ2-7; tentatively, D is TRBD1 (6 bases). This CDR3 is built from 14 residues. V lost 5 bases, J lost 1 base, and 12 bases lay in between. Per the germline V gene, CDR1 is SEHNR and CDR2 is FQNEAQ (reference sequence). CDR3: CASSTSGESYEQYF. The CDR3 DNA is TGTGCCAGCAGCACCTCAGGGGAATCCTACGAGCAGTACTTC. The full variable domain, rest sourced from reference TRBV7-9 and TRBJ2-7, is DTGVSQNPRHKITKRGQNVTFRCDPISEHNRLYWYRQTLGQGPEFLTYFQNEAQLEKSRLLSDRFSAERPKGSFSTLEIQRTEQGDSAMYLCASSTSGESYEQYFGPGTRLTVT.

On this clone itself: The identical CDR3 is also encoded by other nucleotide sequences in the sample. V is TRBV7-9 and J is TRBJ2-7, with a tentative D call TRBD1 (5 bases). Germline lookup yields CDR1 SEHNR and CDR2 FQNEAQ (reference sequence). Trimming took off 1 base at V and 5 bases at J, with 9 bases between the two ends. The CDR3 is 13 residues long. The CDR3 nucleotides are TGTGCCAGCAGCTTAGGGTCAGGGAACGAGCAGTACTTC. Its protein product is CASSLGSGNEQYF.